Below are 27 T cell receptor beta chains sequenced from a single sample in a study of read filtering for tumor transcriptome and immune sequencing. This library used around 0.4 ug RNA and molecular barcoded adaptors spanning alpha/delta and beta/gamma chains. One entry per CDR3 protein results from TCRdb running MiXCR on the reads. The sample yields 75,000 to 95,000 distinct CDR3 sequences, over 9% seen once. Sequencing input: a population of CD138-negative cells sorted from bone marrow. The receptors stem from a donor aged 40 or over with multiple myeloma.

This clonotype was counted many times. This chain uses TRBV6-5 with TRBJ1-1, with 9 bases matching TRBD1. Unmatched junction bases numbered 16, after V lost 6 bases and J lost 5 bases. From germline, CDR1 is MNHEY and CDR2 SVGAGI. The length of the CDR3 is 17 residues. The CDR3 loop is CASRSRSRDRVWTEAFF. The DNA for the CDR3 is TGTGCCAGCAGGTCACGGAGCCGGGACAGGGTTTGGACTGAAGCTTTCTTT.

This CDR3 reads CASSGPGQDPEGPQETQYF. CDR3 DNA sequence: TGTGCCAGCAGTGGGCCGGGACAGGATCCCGAGGGACCTCAAGAGACCCAGTACTTC. J is TRBJ2-5 and V is TRBV27, with 8 nucleotides matching TRBD1. The J segment lost 2 bases and the V segment lost 5 bases, leaving 19 bases of the junction unmatched. CDR1 and CDR2 from the germline V gene are MNHEY and SMNVEV (reference sequence). The CDR3 is made up of 19 amino acids.

With respect to this clonotype: Since no conserved phenylalanine or tryptophan closes the CDR3, a read error is the likely cause. V and J are TRBV18 and TRBJ1-1, with D perhaps TRBD1 (6 bases). Germline CDR1 is KGHSH and CDR2 is LQKENI. The CDR3 is 13 residues long. CDR3 in DNA: TGCGCCAGCTCAGGACAGTCCAACACTGAAGCTTTCTCT. The encoded protein is CASSGQSNTEAFS.

This clonotype was seen only a few times. The chain combines TRBV7-9 with TRBJ2-7, with 9 bases identical to TRBD1. Germline-derived CDR1 and CDR2 are SEHNR and FQNEAQ (reference sequence). The CDR3 sequence is 14 residues long. Germline trimming cut 5 bases from V and 6 bases from J; bases unmatched to any gene: 8. This CDR3 is CASSQGQGRPEQYF. CDR3 nucleotide sequence: TGTGCCAGCAGCCAGGGACAGGGAAGGCCCGAGCAGTACTTC. Filled out from reference TRBV7-9 and TRBJ2-7, the complete variable domain reads DTGVSQNPRHKITKRGQNVTFRCDPISEHNRLYWYRQTLGQGPEFLTYFQNEAQLEKSRLLSDRFSAERPKGSFSTLEIQRTEQGDSAMYLCASSQGQGRPEQYFGPGTRLTVT.

This clonotype was detected a few times. The V and J genes are TRBV7-9 and TRBJ2-5, with 7 nucleotides matching TRBD1. J lost 7 bases, V lost 5 bases, and 16 bases had no gene match. This CDR3 has 16 residues. Germline V lookup: CDR1 SEHNR, CDR2 FQNEAQ (reference sequence). The CDR3: CASSPSAGTALGTQYF. The CDR3 bases are TGTGCCAGCAGCCCGAGTGCCGGGACAGCGTTGGGGACCCAGTACTTC.

To note about this clonotype: This may be a read error: a much more frequent sequence differs by one nucleotide. It is likely a read error, because the conserved phenylalanine at the end of the CDR3 is missing. The chain combines TRBV5-4 with TRBJ2-5, with 8 bases identical to TRBD1. The V gene's germline CDR1 is SGHNT and CDR2 YYREEE (reference sequence). Trimming cost V 5 bases and J 5 bases; bases outside gene matches: 11. The CDR3 extends over 15 amino acids. CDR3: CASSIGQGKVETQYY. For the CDR3, the DNA is TGTGCCAGCAGTATTGGACAGGGCAAGGTGGAGACCCAGTACTAC.

This clonotype was seen repeatedly, ten times or more. This rearrangement joins TRBV27 to TRBJ1-2; tentatively, D is TRBD1 (6 bases). Germline V gene sequence: CDR1 MNHEY, CDR2 SMNVEV (reference sequence). This CDR3 has 16 residues. V dropped 8 bases and J dropped 2 bases, with 21 bases sitting between them. In DNA form, the CDR3 reads TGTGCCAGCCTAGGGTTGGGGGCAGACAAGAACTATGGCTACACCTTC. This translates into CASLGLGADKNYGYTF.

The V gene is TRBV11-2, the J gene TRBJ2-5, with 10 bases fitting TRBD2. This CDR3 is built from 15 residues. Per germline, CDR1 SGHAT and CDR2 FQNNGV. The J segment lost 5 bases and the V segment lost 8 bases, leaving 11 bases of the junction unmatched. The CDR3 coding sequence is TGTGCCAGCGGCGATCTAGCGGGAGCGTGGGAGACCCAGTACTTC. It codes for CASGDLAGAWETQYF.

This clonotype has at least ten counts. CDR3 residues: CASSATRNNEQFF. The CDR3 nucleotides read TGTGCCAGCAGCGCCACTAGAAACAATGAGCAGTTCTTC. This rearrangement joins TRBV11-3 to TRBJ2-1; maybe TRBD2 (5 bases). The ends were cut back, 5 bases at V and 5 bases at J, with 10 bases in the middle. CDR1 is SGHNT, CDR2 YENEEA, per germline. The CDR3 spans 13 residues.

This clonotype was picked up many times. J is TRBJ1-2 and V is TRBV7-9; weak D call: TRBD1 (6 bases). Germline CDR1 is SEHNR and CDR2 is FQNEAQ (reference sequence). This CDR3 has 14 residues. Trimming removed 5 bases at V and 7 bases at J, with 17 bases between. DNA for the CDR3: TGTGCCAGCAGCCCAGATGGGGGGGCGAGTGGCTACACCTTC. Its translation is CASSPDGGASGYTF.

Worth noting for this clonotype: A much larger clone differs from this one at a single base, so this may be a read error. The chain carries TRBV7-3 and TRBJ2-3; D not resolved. This CDR3 contains 15 residues. V shed 2 bases and J shed 5 bases, with 14 bases lying between them. CDR1 is SGHTA, CDR2 FQGTGA, per germline. In DNA, the CDR3 is TGTGCCAGCAGCTTAGGTCAGGCAGTTGGAGATACGCAGTATTTT. Protein sequence: CASSLGQAVGDTQYF.

This clonotype was recorded at least ten times. This chain links TRBV5-1 with TRBJ2-7, with D possibly being TRBD2 (5 bases). V gave up 2 bases and J gave up 5 bases, with 11 bases separating them. The CDR3 extends over 13 amino acids. Germline V gene data show CDR1 as SGHRS and CDR2 as YFSETQ. The CDR3 sequence: CASSFWERDEQYF. CDR3 coding DNA: TGCGCCAGCAGCTTTTGGGAGAGGGACGAGCAGTACTTC.

In this sample, this clonotype turned up many times. The chain carries TRBV11-2 and TRBJ2-1, with D possibly called TRBD1 or TRBD2 (7 bases each). The CDR3 loop spans 15 amino acids. V lost 5 bases and J lost 6, with 17 bases in between. Germline V gene sequence: CDR1 SGHAT, CDR2 FQNNGV. CDR3 nucleotide sequence: TGTGCCAGCAGCCCCGCAGTCAGGGGGGGCAATGAGCAGTTCTTC. Amino acids: CASSPAVRGGNEQFF.

This clonotype came up many times. This rearrangement joins TRBV6-5 to TRBJ2-2; 8 bases are a match to TRBD2. The junction had 4 bases not matched to a gene; V was cut back by 1 base and J by 0 bases. The CDR3 totals 17 residues. Germline values: CDR1 MNHEY, CDR2 SVGAGI. CDR3 nucleotide sequence: TGTGCCAGCAGTTACTTAATAGCGGGAACGAACACCGGGGAGCTGTTTTTT. Amino acid sequence: CASSYLIAGTNTGELFF.

This clonotype has ten or more counts. This chain uses TRBV29-1 with TRBJ2-3; TRBD1 matches at 7 bases. The length of the CDR3 is 13 residues. V gave up 2 bases and J gave up 3 bases; unmatched junction bases: 2. Germline CDR1 SQVTM, CDR2 ANQGSEA. Written as DNA, the CDR3 is TGCAGCGTTGAATCAGGGGGAACAGATACGCAGTATTTT. Translating it yields CSVESGGTDTQYF.

This clonotype was recorded many times. The V gene is TRBV6-2 or TRBV6-3, the J gene TRBJ2-7, with 7 bases identical to TRBD2. The CDR3 sequence is 15 residues long. The junction had 9 bases not matched to a gene; V was cut back by 4 bases and J by 3 bases. The germline V gene has CDR1 MNHEY and CDR2 SVGEGT. The CDR3: CASSSAGAGVYEQYF. The CDR3, as DNA: TGTGCCAGCAGTTCGGCGGGAGCCGGGGTCTACGAGCAGTACTTC.

This clonotype was detected many times. The chain combines TRBV5-1 with TRBJ2-3; 8 bases align to TRBD2. V lost 2 bases to trimming and J lost 2 bases; unmatched junction nucleotides: 7. Germline V gives CDR1 SGHRS, CDR2 YFSETQ. The CDR3 loop spans 16 amino acids. The DNA of the CDR3 is TGCGCCAGCAGCTTTGGACTAGCTCGGCCCACAGATACGCAGTATTTT. Its protein is CASSFGLARPTDTQYF.

In this sample, this clonotype turned up many times. The J gene is TRBJ2-7, the V gene TRBV20-1; TRBD1 matches 11 bases. The CDR3 is made up of 13 amino acids. The ends lost 3 bases at V and 6 bases at J; junction bases unmatched: 4. Germline-derived CDR1 and CDR2 are DFQATT and SNEGSKA (reference sequence). The CDR3 nucleotides read TGCAGTGCTAGGGACAGGGGGCAGGGCGAGCAGTACTTC. It translates to CSARDRGQGEQYF.

This clonotype was detected ten times or more. The V and J genes are TRBV2 and TRBJ1-1; D perhaps matches TRBD1 (6 bases). The germline CDR1 and CDR2 sequences are SNHLY and FYNNEI. Trimming cost V 7 bases and J 4 bases, with 13 bases left between them. The length of the CDR3 is 13 residues. The CDR3 region is CASNREWGTEAFF. The CDR3 DNA reads as TGTGCCAGCAACAGGGAGTGGGGCACTGAAGCTTTCTTT.

There are many counts of this clonotype. The rearrangement uses TRBV10-2 and TRBJ1-1, with D perhaps TRBD1 (5 bases). Per germline, CDR1 WSHSY and CDR2 SAAADI. Trimming removed 1 base from V and 1 base from J, with 7 bases in between. The CDR3 runs 14 residues. The CDR3 coding sequence is TGCGCCAGCAGTGAGTTGGGGGAGAACACTGAAGCTTTCTTT. Translating it yields CASSELGENTEAFF.

The gene calls are TRBV7-9 and TRBJ2-3; 9 bases line up with TRBD1. Trimming at V came to 5 bases and at J to 5 bases, leaving 5 bases not matched to a gene. CDR3 length: 14 residues. Germline V CDR1 and CDR2: SEHNR, FQNEAQ (reference sequence). In DNA form, the CDR3 reads TGTGCCAGCAGCCGGACAGGGGACAGAGATACGCAGTATTTT. It specifies CASSRTGDRDTQYF. Based on the CDR3 plus reference TRBV7-9 and TRBJ2-3, the full variable domain is DTGVSQNPRHKITKRGQNVTFRCDPISEHNRLYWYRQTLGQGPEFLTYFQNEAQLEKSRLLSDRFSAERPKGSFSTLEIQRTEQGDSAMYLCASSRTGDRDTQYFGPGTRLTVL.

This clonotype came up many times. The V and J genes are TRBV24-1 and TRBJ2-7; D remains ambiguous. The CDR3 extends over 13 amino acids. Germline CDR1 KGHDR, CDR2 SFDVKD. Deletions cut 2 bases from V and 2 bases from J, with 6 bases between. The CDR3 DNA is TGTGCCACCAGTGATTCAACTACCTACGAGCAGTACTTC. Its translation is CATSDSTTYEQYF.

In this sample, this clonotype turned up many times. This chain connects TRBV5-5 to TRBJ1-4; TRBD1 agrees at 7 bases. The CDR3 is 15 residues long. V lost 4 bases to trimming and J lost 6 bases; unmatched junction nucleotides: 9. The V gene's germline CDR1 is SGHKS and CDR2 YYEKEE (reference sequence). CDR3 sequence: CASSRLGQKDEKLFF. The CDR3 DNA sequence: TGTGCCAGCAGCCGGTTGGGACAGAAGGATGAAAAACTGTTTTTT.

Concerning this clonotype itself: A much larger clone lies a single base off, so this may be a read error. The chain links TRBV18 to TRBJ2-1; D uncertain. CDR1 is KGHSH, CDR2 LQKENI, per germline. This CDR3 has 17 residues. CDR3: CASSPLLAGGSYNEQSF. The CDR3 DNA is TGTGCCAGCTCACCACTGTTAGCAGGCGGCTCCTACAATGAGCAGTCCTTC.

Ten or more counts support this clonotype. The rearrangement links TRBV7-9 to TRBJ2-5; 11 nucleotides match TRBD1. Losses at the gene ends were 5 bases for V and 6 bases for J; bases not matched to a gene: 8. The germline V gene has CDR1 SEHNR and CDR2 FQNEAQ (reference sequence). The CDR3 contains 15 residues. The CDR3: CASSPRTGGFKTQYF. CDR3 DNA: TGTGCCAGCAGCCCGCGGACAGGGGGCTTTAAGACCCAGTACTTC.

The chain is built from TRBV11-3 and TRBJ1-1; tentatively, D is TRBD1 (6 bases). The CDR3 is made up of 14 amino acids. Germline V CDR1 and CDR2: SGHNT, YENEEA. The V gene lost 4 bases and the J gene lost 4 bases, with 13 bases spanning the gap. CDR3 region: CASSSPQGTTEAFF. CDR3 coding DNA: TGTGCCAGCAGCTCGCCACAGGGCACCACTGAAGCTTTCTTT.

This clonotype was detected many times. The rearrangement links TRBV10-2 to TRBJ1-1, with D perhaps TRBD1 (5 bases). The germline V gene has CDR1 WSHSY and CDR2 SAAADI. The V end lost 7 bases, the J end lost 0 bases, and 12 bases lay between the germline ends. This CDR3 comprises 14 residues. The CDR3 bases are TGCGCCAGCATAAAGGGGATGATGAACACTGAAGCTTTCTTT. Its protein is CASIKGMMNTEAFF.